The sequence of this TCR beta chain was determined in a study of cytotoxic CD8 clonotypes in ibrutinib-treated CLL. TCRdb's copy holds only in-frame clones and misses some; the assay was immunoSEQ multiplex PCR. The sample contains about 300,000 clones, approximately 76% of which appear only once. Genomic DNA for TCR beta libraries, around 2 micrograms, came from cryopreserved PBMCs. The CDR3 totals 14 residues. V lost 5 bases and J 0 bases, leaving 8 bases between the germline ends. Germline CDR1 reads SGHTA; CDR2 reads FQGNSA. The TCR comes from a human donor with chronic lymphocytic leukemia. The chain links TRBV7-2 to TRBJ1-3; no clear D gene. Sequencing was performed on PBMCs, taken at disease progression, from a patient treated with ibrutinib. This chain's CDR3 is CASSPMTSGNTIYF. CDR3 coding DNA: TGTGCCAGCAGCCCCATGACCTCTGGAAACACCATATATTTT.